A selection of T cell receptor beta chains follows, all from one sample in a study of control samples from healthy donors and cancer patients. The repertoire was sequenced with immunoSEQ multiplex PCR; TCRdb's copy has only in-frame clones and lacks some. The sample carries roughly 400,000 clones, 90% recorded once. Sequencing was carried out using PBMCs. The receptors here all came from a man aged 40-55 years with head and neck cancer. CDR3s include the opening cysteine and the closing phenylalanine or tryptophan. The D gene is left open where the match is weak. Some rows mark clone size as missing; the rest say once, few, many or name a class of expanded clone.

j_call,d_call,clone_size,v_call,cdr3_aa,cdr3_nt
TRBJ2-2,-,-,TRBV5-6,CASSLSPIPTGELFF,TGTGCCAGCAGCTTGTCCCCGATACCGACCGGGGAGCTGTTTTTT
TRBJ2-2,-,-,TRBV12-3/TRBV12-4,CASSFGQGGELFF,TGTGCCAGCAGTTTCGGGCAGGGTGGGGAGCTGTTTTTT
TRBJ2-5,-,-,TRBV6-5,CASSPPGGSETQYF,TGTGCCAGCAGTCCCCCGGGCGGTAGTGAGACCCAGTACTTC
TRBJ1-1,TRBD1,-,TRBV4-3,CASSQGTTGAGDTEAFF,TGCGCCAGCAGCCAAGGTACTACAGGGGCGGGGGACACTGAAGCTTTCTTT
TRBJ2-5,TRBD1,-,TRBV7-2,CASSPGQGVQETQYF,TGTGCCAGCAGCCCGGGACAGGGAGTTCAAGAGACCCAGTACTTC
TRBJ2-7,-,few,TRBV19,CASAGPGRYEQYF,TGTGCCAGCGCTGGACCAGGAAGATACGAGCAGTACTTC
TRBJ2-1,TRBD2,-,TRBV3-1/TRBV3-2,CASSQAGREGYNEQFF,TGTGCCAGCAGCCAAGCGGGGCGGGAGGGCTACAATGAGCAGTTCTTC
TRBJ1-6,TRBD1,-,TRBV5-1,CASSLAGQGSPLHF,TGCGCCAGCAGCTTGGCAGGACAGGGATCCCCCCTCCACTTT
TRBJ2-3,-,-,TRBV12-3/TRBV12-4,CASSLGSTDTQYF,TGTGCCAGCAGTTTAGGCTCCACAGATACGCAGTATTTT
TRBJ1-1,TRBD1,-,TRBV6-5,CASSPTGSKNTEAFF,TGTGCCAGCAGTCCGACAGGGTCCAAAAACACTGAAGCTTTCTTT
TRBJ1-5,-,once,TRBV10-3,CAISESIGRNQPQHF,TGTGCCATCAGTGAGTCGATAGGGAGAAATCAGCCCCAGCATTTT
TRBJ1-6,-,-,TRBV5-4,CASSAGTRDKSSYNSPLHF,TGTGCCAGCAGCGCCGGCACCCGGGACAAGAGCTCCTATAATTCACCCCTCCACTTT
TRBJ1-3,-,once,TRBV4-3,CASSQASLSGQRNSGNTIYF,TGCGCCAGCAGCCAAGCCTCTCTGTCCGGACAGAGAAATTCTGGAAACACCATATATTTT
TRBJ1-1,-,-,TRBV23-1,CASSNEGLNTEAFF,TGCGCCAGCAGTAACGAGGGGCTGAACACTGAAGCTTTCTTT
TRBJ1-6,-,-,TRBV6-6,CASRDGNSPLHF,TGTGCCAGCCGGGACGGAAATTCACCCCTCCACTTT
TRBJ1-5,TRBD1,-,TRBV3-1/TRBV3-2,CASSQGQGDNQPQHF,TGTGCCAGCAGCCAGGGACAGGGTGACAATCAGCCCCAGCATTTT
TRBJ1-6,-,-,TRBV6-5,CASRDGGLPLHF,TGTGCCAGCAGGGACGGTGGGCTCCCCCTCCACTTT
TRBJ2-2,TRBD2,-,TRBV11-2,CASSLDPPSGVAGAGGELFF,TGTGCCAGCAGCTTAGACCCTCCCAGTGGGGTAGCGGGAGCTGGTGGGGAGCTGTTTTTT
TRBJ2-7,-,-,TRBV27,CASSLDSSYEQYF,TGTGCCAGCAGCCTGGACAGTTCCTACGAGCAGTACTTC
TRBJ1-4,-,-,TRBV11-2,CASSLLAGVVDEKLFF,TGTGCCAGCAGCCTACTCGCGGGGGTTGTGGATGAAAAACTGTTTTTT
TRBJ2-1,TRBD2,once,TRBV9,CASTASGGDPYNEQFF,TGTGCCAGCACTGCTAGCGGGGGGGATCCCTACAATGAGCAGTTCTTC
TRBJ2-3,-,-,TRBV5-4,CASSLRVRGRTDTQYF,TGTGCCAGCAGCTTAAGAGTTAGGGGCCGCACAGATACGCAGTATTTT
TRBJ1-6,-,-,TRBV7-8,CASSLRTVVESPLHF,TGTGCCAGCAGCTTGCGTACAGTGGTCGAGTCACCCCTCCACTTT
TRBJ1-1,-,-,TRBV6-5,CASSYSTVKNTEAFF,TGTGCCAGCAGTTACTCCACAGTGAAGAACACTGAAGCTTTCTTT
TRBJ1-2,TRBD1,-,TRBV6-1,CASSDPHLGTGVDYGYTF,TGTGCCAGCAGTGACCCCCACCTTGGGACAGGGGTCGACTATGGCTACACCTTC
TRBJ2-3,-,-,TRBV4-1,CASSRASQSADTQYF,TGCGCCAGCAGCCGGGCTAGTCAGAGTGCAGATACGCAGTATTTT
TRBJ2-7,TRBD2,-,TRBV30,CAWSPAPSGRYF,TGTGCCTGGAGTCCCGCCCCTAGCGGGAGATACTTC
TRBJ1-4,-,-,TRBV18,CASSPGSPEKLFF,TGTGCCAGCTCACCAGGGTCCCCCGAAAAACTGTTTTTT
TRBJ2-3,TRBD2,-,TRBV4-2,CASSPAGALPGASTDTQYF,TGTGCCAGCAGCCCAGCGGGGGCCCTACCCGGTGCTAGCACAGATACGCAGTATTTT
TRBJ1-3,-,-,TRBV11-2,CASSLVTVTGTLSGNTIYF,TGTGCCAGCAGCTTAGTCACGGTGACGGGGACACTCTCTGGAAACACCATATATTTT
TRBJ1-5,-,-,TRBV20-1,CSASSSNSNQPQHF,TGCAGTGCTAGTTCCAGTAATAGCAATCAGCCCCAGCATTTT
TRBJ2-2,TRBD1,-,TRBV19,CASSINGQGVTGELFF,TGTGCCAGTAGTATTAACGGACAGGGGGTCACCGGGGAGCTGTTTTTT
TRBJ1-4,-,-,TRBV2,CASSEASPAGTATNEKLFF,TGTGCCAGCAGTGAAGCGAGTCCGGCAGGGACCGCAACTAATGAAAAACTGTTTTTT
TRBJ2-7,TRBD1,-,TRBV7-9,CASSPRTGFLYEQYF,TGTGCCAGCAGCCCCCGGACAGGGTTTTTGTACGAGCAGTACTTC
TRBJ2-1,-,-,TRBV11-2,CASSLEGVVYNEQFF,TGTGCCAGCAGCTTAGAAGGGGTAGTGTACAATGAGCAGTTCTTC
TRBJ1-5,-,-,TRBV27,CASSLSAGARNQPQHF,TGTGCCAGCAGTTTATCTGCCGGGGCGCGCAATCAGCCCCAGCATTTT